A single T cell receptor beta chain is shown here with its context. This entry comes from a study of blood T cell repertoires in COVID-19. The length of the CDR3 is 15 residues. CDR1 MNHNS and CDR2 SASEGT come from the germline V gene. Trimming took off 1 base at V and 8 bases at J, with 17 bases between the two ends. TCRdb keeps only in-frame clones here, not all; method: immunoSEQ multiplex PCR. The sample shows about 150,000 clones, approximately 80% of them seen only once. This rearrangement joins TRBV6-1 to TRBJ1-2; D perhaps matches TRBD1 (6 bases). This TCR came from a woman between 50 and 59 years old who had recovered from COVID-19. The sequenced sample was PBMCs or T cells enriched from blood (not recorded which). The CDR3 reads CASSEGGWGGMGYTF. CDR3 coding DNA: TGTGCCAGCAGTGAAGGAGGTTGGGGGGGCATGGGCTACACCTTC.